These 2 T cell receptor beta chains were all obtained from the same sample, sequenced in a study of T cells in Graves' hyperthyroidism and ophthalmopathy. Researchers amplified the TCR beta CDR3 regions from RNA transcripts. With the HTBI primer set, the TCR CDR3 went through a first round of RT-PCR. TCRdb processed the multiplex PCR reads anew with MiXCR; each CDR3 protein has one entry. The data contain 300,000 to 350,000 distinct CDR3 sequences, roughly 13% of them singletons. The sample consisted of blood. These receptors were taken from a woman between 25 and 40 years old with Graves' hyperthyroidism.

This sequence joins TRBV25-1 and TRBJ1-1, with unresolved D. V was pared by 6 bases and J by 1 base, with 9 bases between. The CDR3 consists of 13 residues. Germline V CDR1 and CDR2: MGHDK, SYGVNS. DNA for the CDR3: TGTGCCAGCAGACTTCCGGGGAACACTGAAGCTTTCTTT. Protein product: CASRLPGNTEAFF.

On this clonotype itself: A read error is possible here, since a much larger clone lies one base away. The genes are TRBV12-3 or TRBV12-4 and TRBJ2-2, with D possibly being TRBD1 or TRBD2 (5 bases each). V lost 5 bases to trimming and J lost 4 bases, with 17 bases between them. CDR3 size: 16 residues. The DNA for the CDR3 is TGTGCCAGCAGTATGAAGGGACGGCCGAGCACCGGGGAGCTGTTTTTT. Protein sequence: CASSMKGRPSTGELFF.